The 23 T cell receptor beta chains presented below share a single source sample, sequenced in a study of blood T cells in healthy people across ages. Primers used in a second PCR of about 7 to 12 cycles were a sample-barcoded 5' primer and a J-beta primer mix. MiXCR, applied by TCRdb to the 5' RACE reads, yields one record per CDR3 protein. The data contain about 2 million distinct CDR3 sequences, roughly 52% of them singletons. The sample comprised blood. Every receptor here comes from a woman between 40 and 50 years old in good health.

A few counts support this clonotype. CDR3 DNA sequence: TGTGCCAGCAGTGGGACAAACCGTCCTTCTTACTACGAGCAGTACTTC. Amino acids: CASSGTNRPSYYEQYF. The chain joins TRBV6-1 to TRBJ2-7, with D possibly TRBD1 on 5 matching bases. Germline V gene sequence: CDR1 MNHNS, CDR2 SASEGT. The CDR3 totals 16 residues. V was clipped by 4 bases and J by 3 bases, with 19 bases between them.

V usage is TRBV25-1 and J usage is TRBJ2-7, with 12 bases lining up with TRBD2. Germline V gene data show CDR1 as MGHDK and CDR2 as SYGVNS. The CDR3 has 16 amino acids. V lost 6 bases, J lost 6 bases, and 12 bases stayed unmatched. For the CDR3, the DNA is TGTGCCAGCAGGGGACTAGCGGGTCAATTAGGTGTCGAGCAGTACTTC. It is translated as CASRGLAGQLGVEQYF.

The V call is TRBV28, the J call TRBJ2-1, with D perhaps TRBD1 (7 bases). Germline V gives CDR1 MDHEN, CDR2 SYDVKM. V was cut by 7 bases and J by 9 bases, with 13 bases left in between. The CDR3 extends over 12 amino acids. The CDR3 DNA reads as TGTGCCAGCAATAACAGGGGAGGTGAGCAGTTCTTC. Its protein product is CASNNRGGEQFF.

DNA of the CDR3: TGCAGCGTTGTAGTGAGAAACTATGGCTACACCTTC. This codes for CSVVVRNYGYTF. The rearrangement links TRBV29-1 to TRBJ1-2; D gene unclear. Deletions cut 4 bases from V and 2 bases from J, with 8 bases between. The CDR3 spans 12 residues. Looked up from germline, CDR1 is SQVTM and CDR2 is ANQGSEA.

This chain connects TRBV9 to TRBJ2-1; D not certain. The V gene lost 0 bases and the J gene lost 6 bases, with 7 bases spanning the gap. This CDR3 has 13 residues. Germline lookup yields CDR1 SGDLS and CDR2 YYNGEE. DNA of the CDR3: TGTGCCAGCAGCGTAGACACCGTCAATGAGCAGTTCTTC. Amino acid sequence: CASSVDTVNEQFF.

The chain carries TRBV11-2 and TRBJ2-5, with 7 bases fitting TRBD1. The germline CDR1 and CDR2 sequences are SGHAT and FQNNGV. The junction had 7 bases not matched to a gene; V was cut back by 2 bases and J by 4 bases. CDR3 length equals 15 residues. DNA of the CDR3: TGTGCCAGCAGCTTAACGTCCGACAGGGTAGAGACCCAGTACTTC. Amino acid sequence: CASSLTSDRVETQYF.

CDR3 loop: CASSLNRAGSTETQYF. CDR3 nucleotide sequence: TGTGCCAGCAGTTTAAATCGTGCAGGGAGCACGGAGACCCAGTACTTC. The chain joins TRBV27 to TRBJ2-5; D possibly uses TRBD1 or TRBD2 (5 bases each). CDR1 and CDR2 from the germline V gene are MNHEY and SMNVEV (reference sequence). Trimming cost V 2 bases and J 5 bases, with 18 bases left between them. The length of the CDR3 is 16 residues.

CDR3 coding DNA: TGCGCCAGCAGCCAAGATGAGCGGGGGGCGCGGGAGCAGTACTTC. It yields the protein CASSQDERGAREQYF. This chain uses TRBV4-1 with TRBJ2-7; 9 bases agree with TRBD2. The CDR3 runs 15 residues. Trimming cost V 0 bases and J 7 bases; bases outside gene matches: 7. Germline CDR1 MGHRA, CDR2 YSYEKL.

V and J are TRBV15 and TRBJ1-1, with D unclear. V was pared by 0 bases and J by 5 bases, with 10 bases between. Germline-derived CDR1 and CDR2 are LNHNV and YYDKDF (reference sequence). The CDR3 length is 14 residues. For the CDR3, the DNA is TGTGCCACCAGCAGAGATGTGGGCATAACTGAAGCTTTCTTT. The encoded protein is CATSRDVGITEAFF. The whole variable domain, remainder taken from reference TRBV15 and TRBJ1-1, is DAMVIQNPRYQVTQFGKPVTLSCSQTLNHNVMYWYQQKSSQAPKLLFHYYDKDFNNEADTPDNFQSRRPNTSFCFLDIRSPGLGDTAMYLCATSRDVGITEAFFGQGTRLTVV.

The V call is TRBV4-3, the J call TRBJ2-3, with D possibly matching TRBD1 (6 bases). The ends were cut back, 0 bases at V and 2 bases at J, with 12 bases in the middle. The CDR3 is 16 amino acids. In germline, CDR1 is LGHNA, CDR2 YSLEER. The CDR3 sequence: CASSQDAGAHTDTQYF. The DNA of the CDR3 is TGCGCCAGCAGCCAAGATGCAGGGGCCCACACAGATACGCAGTATTTT.

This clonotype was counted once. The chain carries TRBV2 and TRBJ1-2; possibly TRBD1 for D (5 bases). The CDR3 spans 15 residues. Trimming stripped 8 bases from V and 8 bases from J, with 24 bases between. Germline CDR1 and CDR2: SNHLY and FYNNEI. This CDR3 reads CASGIPGPNVYGYTF. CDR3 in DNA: TGTGCCAGCGGAATACCGGGACCTAATGTATACGGCTACACCTTC.

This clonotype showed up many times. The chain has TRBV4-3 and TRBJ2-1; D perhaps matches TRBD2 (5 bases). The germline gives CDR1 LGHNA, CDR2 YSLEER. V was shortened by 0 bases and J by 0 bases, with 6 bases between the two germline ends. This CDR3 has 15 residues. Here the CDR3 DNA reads TGCGCCAGCAGCCAAGAAGGGAGCTCCTACAATGAGCAGTTCTTC. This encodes CASSQEGSSYNEQFF.

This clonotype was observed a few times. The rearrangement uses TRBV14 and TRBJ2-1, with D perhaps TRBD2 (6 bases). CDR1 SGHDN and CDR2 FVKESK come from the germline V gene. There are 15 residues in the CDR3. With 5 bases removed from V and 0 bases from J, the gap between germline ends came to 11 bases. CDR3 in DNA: TGTGCCAGCAGCGGGGGGAACCCCTCCTACAATGAGCAGTTCTTC. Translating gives CASSGGNPSYNEQFF.

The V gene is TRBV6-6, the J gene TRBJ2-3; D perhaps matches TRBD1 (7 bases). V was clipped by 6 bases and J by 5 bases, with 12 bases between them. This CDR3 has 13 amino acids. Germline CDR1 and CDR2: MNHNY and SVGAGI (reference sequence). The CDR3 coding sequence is TGTGCCAGCAGCGCCAGGGGGGAAGATACGCAGTATTTT. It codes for CASSARGEDTQYF.

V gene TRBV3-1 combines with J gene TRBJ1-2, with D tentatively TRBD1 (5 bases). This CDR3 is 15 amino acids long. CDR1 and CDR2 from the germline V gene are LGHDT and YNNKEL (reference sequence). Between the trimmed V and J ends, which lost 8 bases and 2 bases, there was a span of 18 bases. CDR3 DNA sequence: TGTGCCAGCTCCGTCCCCGGGACGGCCAACTATGGCTACACCTTC. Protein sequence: CASSVPGTANYGYTF.

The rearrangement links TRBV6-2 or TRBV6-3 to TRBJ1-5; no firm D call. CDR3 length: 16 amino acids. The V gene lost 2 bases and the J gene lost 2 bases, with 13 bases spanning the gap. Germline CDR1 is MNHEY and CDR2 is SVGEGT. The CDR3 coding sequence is TGTGCCAGCAGTTACACCGCCCGCAAAGGCAATCAGCCCCAGCATTTT. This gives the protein CASSYTARKGNQPQHF.

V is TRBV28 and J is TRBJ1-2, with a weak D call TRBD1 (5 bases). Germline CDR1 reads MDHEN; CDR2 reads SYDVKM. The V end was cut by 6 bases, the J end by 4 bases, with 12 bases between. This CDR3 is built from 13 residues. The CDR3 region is CASSPGPFYGYTF. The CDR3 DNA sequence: TGTGCCAGCAGCCCGGGACCCTTCTATGGCTACACCTTC.

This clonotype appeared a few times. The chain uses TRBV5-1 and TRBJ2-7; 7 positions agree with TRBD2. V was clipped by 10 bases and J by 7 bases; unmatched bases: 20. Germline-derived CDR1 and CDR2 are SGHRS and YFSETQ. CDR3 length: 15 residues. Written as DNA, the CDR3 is TGCGCCTCCGAAGTGGGTGCTTCGAGGCGGGGGGAGCAGTACTTC. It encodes CASEVGASRRGEQYF.

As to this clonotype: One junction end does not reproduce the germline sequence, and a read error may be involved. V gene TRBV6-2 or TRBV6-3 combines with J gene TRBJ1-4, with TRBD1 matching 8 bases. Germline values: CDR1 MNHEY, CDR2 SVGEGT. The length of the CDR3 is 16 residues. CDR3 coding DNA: TGTGCCATCAGTTACTCCCCGGGACAGGCTAATGAAAAACTGTTTTTT. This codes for CAISYSPGQANEKLFF.

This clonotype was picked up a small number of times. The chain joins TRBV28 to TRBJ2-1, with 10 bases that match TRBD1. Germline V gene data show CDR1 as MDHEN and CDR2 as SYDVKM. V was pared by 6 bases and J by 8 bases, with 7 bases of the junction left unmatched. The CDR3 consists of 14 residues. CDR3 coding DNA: TGTGCCAGCAGCCAGACAGGGGGCTGGGATGAGCAGTTCTTC. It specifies CASSQTGGWDEQFF. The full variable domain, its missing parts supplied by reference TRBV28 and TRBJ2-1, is DVKVTQSSRYLVKRTGEKVFLECVQDMDHENMFWYRQDPGLGLRLIYFSYDVKMKEKGDIPEGYSVSREKKERFSLILESASTNQTSMYLCASSQTGGWDEQFFGPGTRLTVL.

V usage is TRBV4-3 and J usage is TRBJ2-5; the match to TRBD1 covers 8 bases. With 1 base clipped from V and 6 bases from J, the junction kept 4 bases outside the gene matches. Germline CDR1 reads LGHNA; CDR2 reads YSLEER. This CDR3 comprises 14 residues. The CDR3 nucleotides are TGCGCCAGCAGCCAAGGGACAGGGACGCAGACCCAGTACTTC. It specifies CASSQGTGTQTQYF.

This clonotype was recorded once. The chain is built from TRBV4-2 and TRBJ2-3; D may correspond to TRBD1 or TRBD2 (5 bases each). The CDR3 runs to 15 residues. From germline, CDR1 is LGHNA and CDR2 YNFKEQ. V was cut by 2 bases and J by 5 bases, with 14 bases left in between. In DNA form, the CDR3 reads TGTGCCAGCAGCCAACTCCGGGACGGAGGAGATACGCAGTATTTT. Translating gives CASSQLRDGGDTQYF.

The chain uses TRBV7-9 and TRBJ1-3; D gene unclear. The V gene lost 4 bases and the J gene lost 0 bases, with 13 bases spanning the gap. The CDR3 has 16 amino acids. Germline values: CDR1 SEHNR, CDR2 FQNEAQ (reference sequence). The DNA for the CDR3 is TGTGCCAGCAGCTCTAAGACCGGGAGCTCTGGAAACACCATATATTTT. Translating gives CASSSKTGSSGNTIYF.